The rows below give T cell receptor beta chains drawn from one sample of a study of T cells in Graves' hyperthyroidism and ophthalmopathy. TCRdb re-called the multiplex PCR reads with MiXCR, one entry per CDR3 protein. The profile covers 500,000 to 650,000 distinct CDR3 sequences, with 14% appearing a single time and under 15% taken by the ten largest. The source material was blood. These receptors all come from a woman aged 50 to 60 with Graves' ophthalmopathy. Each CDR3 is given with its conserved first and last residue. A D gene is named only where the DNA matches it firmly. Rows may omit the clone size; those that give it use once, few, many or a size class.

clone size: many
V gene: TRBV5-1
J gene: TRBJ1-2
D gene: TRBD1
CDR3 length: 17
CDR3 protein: CASSPDRGTNANYGYTF
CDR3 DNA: TGCGCCAGCAGCCCCGACAGGGGGACTAACGCAAACTATGGCTACACCTTC

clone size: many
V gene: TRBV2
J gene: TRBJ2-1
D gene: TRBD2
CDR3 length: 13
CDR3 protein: CASSRLAGDYQFF
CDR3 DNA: TGTGCCAGCAGCAGACTAGCGGGAGATTATCAGTTCTTC

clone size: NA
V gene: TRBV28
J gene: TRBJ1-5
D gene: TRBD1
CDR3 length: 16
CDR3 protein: CASSQAGTGPNQPQHF
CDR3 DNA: TGTGCCAGCAGTCAGGCCGGGACAGGGCCCAATCAGCCCCAGCATTTT

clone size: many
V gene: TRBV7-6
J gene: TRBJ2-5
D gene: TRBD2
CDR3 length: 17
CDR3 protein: CASSLVAGVFSEETQYF
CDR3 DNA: TGTGCCAGCAGCTTAGTGGCGGGAGTTTTCAGTGAAGAGACCCAGTACTTC

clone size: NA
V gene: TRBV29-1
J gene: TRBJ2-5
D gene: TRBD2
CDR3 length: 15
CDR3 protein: CSGGGTSGGGETQYF
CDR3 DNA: TGCAGCGGGGGAGGGACTAGCGGTGGGGGAGAGACCCAGTACTTC

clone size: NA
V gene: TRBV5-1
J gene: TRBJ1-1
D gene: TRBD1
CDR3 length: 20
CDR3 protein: CASSLRGESLGQGDLTEAFF
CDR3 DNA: TGCGCCAGCAGCTTGCGGGGGGAAAGTCTGGGACAGGGAGACCTCACTGAAGCTTTCTTT

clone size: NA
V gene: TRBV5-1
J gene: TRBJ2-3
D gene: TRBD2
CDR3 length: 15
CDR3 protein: CASSLEGLVGDTQYF
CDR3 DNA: TGCGCCAGCAGCTTGGAAGGACTAGTGGGAGATACGCAGTATTTT

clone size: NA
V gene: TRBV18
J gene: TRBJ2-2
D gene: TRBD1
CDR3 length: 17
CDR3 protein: CASSPATGVSISGELFF
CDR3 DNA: TGTGCCAGCTCACCAGCGACAGGGGTATCAATTTCCGGGGAGCTGTTTTTT

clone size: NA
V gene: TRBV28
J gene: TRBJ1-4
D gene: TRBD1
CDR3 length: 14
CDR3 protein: CASSRTGGGEKLFF
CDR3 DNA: TGTGCCAGCAGTAGGACAGGGGGCGGTGAAAAACTGTTTTTT

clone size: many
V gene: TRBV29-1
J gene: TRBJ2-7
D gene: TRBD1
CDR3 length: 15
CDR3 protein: CSVGSGTVRLGEQYF
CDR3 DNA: TGCAGCGTTGGTTCCGGGACAGTCCGTTTGGGGGAGCAGTACTTC

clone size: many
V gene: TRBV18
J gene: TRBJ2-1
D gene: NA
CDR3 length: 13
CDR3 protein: CASSPGNYNEQFF
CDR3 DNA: TGTGCCAGCTCACCCGGGAATTACAATGAGCAGTTCTTC

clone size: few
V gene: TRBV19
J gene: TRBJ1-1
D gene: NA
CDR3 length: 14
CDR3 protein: CASSTRQTNTEAFF
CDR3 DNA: TGTGCCAGTAGTACCAGACAGACCAACACTGAAGCTTTCTTT

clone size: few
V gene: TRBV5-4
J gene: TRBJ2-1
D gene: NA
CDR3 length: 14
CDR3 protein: CASSTRGDNNEQFF
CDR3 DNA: TGTGCCAGCAGCACCCGTGGGGACAACAATGAGCAGTTCTTC

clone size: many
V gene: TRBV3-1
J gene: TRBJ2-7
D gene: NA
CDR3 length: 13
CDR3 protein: CASSPTGLVEQYF
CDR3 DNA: TGTGCCAGCAGCCCCACCGGGCTTGTTGAGCAGTACTTC

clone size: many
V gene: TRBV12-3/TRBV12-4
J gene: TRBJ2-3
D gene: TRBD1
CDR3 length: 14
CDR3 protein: CASSWTGVGDTQYF
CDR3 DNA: TGTGCCAGCAGCTGGACAGGGGTTGGAGATACGCAGTATTTT

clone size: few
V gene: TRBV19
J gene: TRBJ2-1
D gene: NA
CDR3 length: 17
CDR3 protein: CASSIPPQRNSYNEQFF
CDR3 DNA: TGTGCCAGTAGTATCCCACCACAGCGTAACTCCTACAATGAGCAGTTCTTC

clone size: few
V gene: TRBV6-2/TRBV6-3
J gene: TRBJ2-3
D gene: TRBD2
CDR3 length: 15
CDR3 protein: CASSSGTTVADTQYF
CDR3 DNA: TGTGCCAGCAGCTCCGGGACTACGGTCGCAGATACGCAGTATTTT

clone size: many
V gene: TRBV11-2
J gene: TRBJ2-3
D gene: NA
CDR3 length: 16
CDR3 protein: CASTKSNRGSGDTQYF
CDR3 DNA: TGTGCCAGCACCAAGTCAAACCGGGGCAGTGGAGATACGCAGTATTTT

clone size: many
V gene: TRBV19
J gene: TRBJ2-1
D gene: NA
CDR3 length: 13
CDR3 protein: CASSKTVYNEQFF
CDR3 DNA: TGTGCCAGTAGTAAGACGGTATACAATGAGCAGTTCTTC

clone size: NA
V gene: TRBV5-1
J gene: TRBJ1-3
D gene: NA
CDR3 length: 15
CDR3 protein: CASSLGSDSGNTIYF
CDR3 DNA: TGCGCCAGCAGCTTGGGCTCGGACTCTGGAAACACCATATATTTT

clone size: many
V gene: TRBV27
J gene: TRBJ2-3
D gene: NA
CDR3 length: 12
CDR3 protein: CASKVLGDTQYF
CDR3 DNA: TGTGCCAGCAAAGTTCTCGGAGATACGCAGTATTTT

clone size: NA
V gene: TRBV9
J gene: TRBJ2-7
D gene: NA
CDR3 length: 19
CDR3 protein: CASSPGASPERVRSYEQYF
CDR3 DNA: TGTGCCAGCAGCCCCGGTGCCTCCCCAGAGCGGGTCCGCTCCTACGAGCAGTACTTC

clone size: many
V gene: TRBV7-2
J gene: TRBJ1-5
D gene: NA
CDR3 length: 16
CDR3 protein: CASSLISYYSNQPQHF
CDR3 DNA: TGTGCCAGCAGCTTAATCTCATATTATAGCAATCAGCCCCAGCATTTT

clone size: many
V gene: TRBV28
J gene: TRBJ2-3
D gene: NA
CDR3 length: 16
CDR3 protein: CASSLQIVDYTDTQYF
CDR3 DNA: TGTGCCAGCAGTTTACAAATAGTTGACTACACAGATACGCAGTATTTT

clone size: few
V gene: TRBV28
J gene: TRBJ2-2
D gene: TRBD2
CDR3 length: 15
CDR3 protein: CASGLAGESTGELFF
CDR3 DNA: TGTGCCAGCGGACTAGCGGGAGAGAGCACCGGGGAGCTGTTTTTT

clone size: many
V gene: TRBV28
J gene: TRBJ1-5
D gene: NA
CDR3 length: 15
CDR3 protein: CASSLLMGSTQPQHF
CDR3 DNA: TGTGCCAGCAGCCTACTTATGGGGAGCACTCAGCCCCAGCATTTT

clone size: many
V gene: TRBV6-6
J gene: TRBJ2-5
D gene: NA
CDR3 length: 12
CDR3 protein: CASSYRIGTQYF
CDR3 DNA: TGTGCCAGCAGTTACCGTATTGGGACCCAGTACTTC

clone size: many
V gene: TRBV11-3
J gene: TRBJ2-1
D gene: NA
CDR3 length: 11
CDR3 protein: CASSPRDEQFF
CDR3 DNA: TGTGCCAGCAGCCCCCGGGACGAGCAGTTCTTC

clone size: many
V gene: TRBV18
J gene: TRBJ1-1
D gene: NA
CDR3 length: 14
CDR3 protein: CASSFFREGTEAFF
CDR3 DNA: TGTGCCAGCTCATTCTTCAGGGAGGGCACTGAAGCTTTCTTT